These 18 T cell receptor beta chains were all obtained from the same sample, sequenced in a study of blood T cells in healthy people across ages. A sample-barcoded 5' primer and a J-beta primer mix were used in a second PCR of about 6 to 12 cycles. One entry per CDR3 protein results from TCRdb running MiXCR on the 5' RACE reads. Of about a million distinct CDR3 sequences in the sample, under 50% were seen once. The specimen was blood. These TCRs come from a man between 25 and 39 years old in good health.

This chain uses TRBV4-2 with TRBJ2-7; possible D gene TRBD2, 5 bases. This CDR3 is built from 17 residues. Trimming pared 0 bases from V and 3 bases from J, leaving 18 bases between. From germline, CDR1 is LGHNA and CDR2 YNFKEQ. The CDR3 loop is CASSQDASARGIYEQYF. CDR3 nucleotide sequence: TGTGCCAGCAGCCAAGACGCATCGGCACGGGGAATCTACGAGCAGTACTTC.

The rearrangement links TRBV25-1 to TRBJ1-1, with D unclear. The germline gives CDR1 MGHDK, CDR2 SYGVNS. This CDR3 contains 13 residues. V dropped 1 base and J dropped 7 bases, with 10 bases sitting between them. The CDR3 DNA reads TGTGCCAGCAGTGAATCGGTATTTGGTGAAGCTTTCTTT. Its protein is CASSESVFGEAFF.

In its sample, this clonotype was seen once. This rearrangement joins TRBV11-2 to TRBJ1-1; D call uncertain. This CDR3 has 14 amino acids. V was shortened by 3 bases and J by 3 bases, with 11 bases between the two germline ends. The germline gives CDR1 SGHAT, CDR2 FQNNGV. In DNA form, the CDR3 reads TGTGCCAGCAGCTTGATTGCAGAGGACACTGAAGCTTTCTTT. This codes for CASSLIAEDTEAFF.

This chain joins TRBV5-1 and TRBJ1-2; 10 nucleotides line up with TRBD1. Germline V CDR1 and CDR2: SGHRS, YFSETQ. This CDR3 spans 14 amino acids. V gave up 4 bases and J gave up 3 bases; unmatched junction bases: 3. CDR3 nucleotide sequence: TGCGCCAGCAGCCTGGGGACAGGGGACTATGGCTACACCTTC. Its translation is CASSLGTGDYGYTF.

This clonotype occurred a few times. V usage is TRBV11-2 and J usage is TRBJ1-1; D might be TRBD1 (6 bases). The CDR3 length is 14 residues. In germline, CDR1 is SGHAT, CDR2 FQNNGV. V was cut by 1 base and J by 6 bases, with 12 bases left in between. CDR3 nucleotides: TGTGCCAGCAGCTTAGTAACAGGGACGTCTGAAGCTTTCTTT. This codes for CASSLVTGTSEAFF.

About this clonotype: A read error may produce the germline difference seen at one junction end. The CDR3 region has the DNA TGCGCCAGCAGCTTAGGCACGGGGGTATTGTACGAGCAGTACTTC. As protein: CASSLGTGVLYEQYF. V is TRBV7-9 and J is TRBJ2-7; D perhaps matches TRBD2 (6 bases). The CDR3 is made up of 15 amino acids. Germline V CDR1 and CDR2: SEHNR, FQNEAQ (reference sequence).

Of note for this clonotype: A much larger clone lies one base from this, so it may be a read error. The chain is built from TRBV29-1 and TRBJ2-5, with D possibly matching TRBD2 (6 bases). Gene TRBJ2-7 matches the end of the DNA better, so the J call may be wrong. The CDR3 runs to 13 residues. Germline assignment: CDR1 SQVTM and CDR2 ANQGSEA. CDR3 region: CSVTGLATYEQYF. The CDR3 region has the DNA TGCAGCGTAACGGGACTGGCTACTTACGAGCAGTACTTC.

With regard to this clonotype: This may come from a read error, since a much larger clone is one base off. The rearrangement uses TRBV11-3 and TRBJ2-3; the D gene is possibly TRBD2 (6 bases). V was pared by 4 bases and J by 4 bases, with 15 bases between. This CDR3 is built from 15 residues. The germline gives CDR1 SGHNT, CDR2 YENEEA. The CDR3, as DNA: TGTGCCAGCAGCTCTGTTGGGGGGTCCTCAGATACGCAGTATTTT. Its protein is CASSSVGGSSDTQYF.

There are many counts of this clonotype. The chain couples TRBV12-3 or TRBV12-4 to TRBJ1-1; D perhaps matches TRBD1 (6 bases). The CDR3 runs 14 residues. V was clipped by 5 bases and J by 1 base, with 11 bases between them. Written as DNA, the CDR3 is TGTGCCAGCAGTCCGACAGGACAGAACACTGAAGCTTTCTTT. Amino acid sequence: CASSPTGQNTEAFF.

The genes are TRBV11-3 and TRBJ2-5; no clear D. V lost 2 bases and J 0 bases, leaving 10 bases between the germline ends. This CDR3 contains 15 residues. CDR1 is SGHNT, CDR2 YENEEA, per germline. CDR3 loop: CASSLNDGYQETQYF. CDR3 nucleotides: TGTGCCAGCAGCTTAAATGACGGGTACCAAGAGACCCAGTACTTC.

The chain has TRBV11-3 and TRBJ1-1, with 10 bases fitting TRBD1. The CDR3 contains 14 residues. Trimming cost V 4 bases and J 4 bases; bases outside gene matches: 3. The germline V gene has CDR1 SGHNT and CDR2 YENEEA. The CDR3 DNA is TGTGCCAGCAGCTCCCGGACAGGGGGCACTGAAGCTTTCTTT. This gives the protein CASSSRTGGTEAFF.

This clonotype was observed a handful of times. The chain couples TRBV15 to TRBJ2-1; 8 nucleotides agree with TRBD1. Germline V gives CDR1 LNHNV, CDR2 YYDKDF (reference sequence). This CDR3 contains 17 residues. The trim removed 1 base at V and 5 bases at J, leaving 10 bases unmatched. Here the CDR3 reads CATSRVGPGGHDNEQFF. In DNA, the CDR3 is TGTGCCACCAGCAGAGTTGGTCCAGGGGGCCACGACAATGAGCAGTTCTTC.

This chain connects TRBV12-3 or TRBV12-4 to TRBJ1-1; D may be TRBD1 (5 bases). The CDR3 runs 15 residues. Deletions cut 7 bases from V and 5 bases from J, with 20 bases between. CDR3 loop: CASTPKGGGRTEAFF. The CDR3 DNA follows: TGTGCCAGCACTCCAAAGGGTGGGGGGAGGACTGAAGCTTTCTTT.

Remarks on this clonotype: One end of the junction is discordant with germline, which a read error may explain. The chain carries TRBV3-1 and TRBJ2-3, with TRBD2 identical over 7 bases. CDR3 length: 14 amino acids. Germline V CDR1 and CDR2: LGHDT, YNNKEL (reference sequence). The CDR3: CASSQARGKDTQYF. CDR3 in DNA: TGTGCCAGCAGTCAAGCGCGGGGGAAAGATACGCAGTATTTT.

The sample holds a few counts of this clonotype. The gene calls are TRBV6-5 and TRBJ1-2; D unresolved. There are 14 residues in the CDR3. Deletions cut 0 bases from V and 2 bases from J, with 7 bases between. Germline V gives CDR1 MNHEY, CDR2 SVGAGI. The CDR3 spells CASSYSGMNYGYTF. In nucleotides, the CDR3 is TGTGCCAGCAGTTACTCGGGAATGAACTATGGCTACACCTTC.

The V and J genes are TRBV14 and TRBJ2-3; D is ambiguous. Deletions cut 1 base from V and 5 bases from J, with 7 bases between. This CDR3 is 13 amino acids long. From germline, CDR1 is SGHDN and CDR2 FVKESK. CDR3 protein: CASSQGAVDTQYF. For the CDR3, the DNA is TGTGCCAGCAGCCAAGGTGCGGTAGATACGCAGTATTTT.

The chain recombines TRBV14 with TRBJ2-4, with D perhaps being TRBD1 or TRBD2 (5 bases each). The J call may not be correct, given that the DNA end is closer to TRBJ2-7. From germline, CDR1 is SGHDN and CDR2 FVKESK. This CDR3 is 15 amino acids long. The DNA for the CDR3 is TGTGCCAGCAGCCACTCTACCGGGGCAACCTACGAGCAGTACTTC. It translates to CASSHSTGATYEQYF.

This clonotype was seen a handful of times. The V call is TRBV27, the J call TRBJ2-7, with D unresolved. Germline V gene data show CDR1 as MNHEY and CDR2 as SMNVEV (reference sequence). V was cut by 3 bases and J by 6 bases, with 12 bases left in between. This CDR3 has 13 residues. The CDR3 loop is CASSLRRVGEQYF. CDR3 bases: TGTGCCAGCAGTTTGAGGCGAGTGGGCGAGCAGTACTTC.